This T cell receptor (beta chain) was recorded in a study of blood T cell repertoires in COVID-19. On the study more broadly: Spain, Italy and the United States supplied samples that represented acute and convalescent COVID-19. T cells, B-cell-depleted T cells, or PBMCs supplied cDNA or gDNA.

Participant-given clinical history determined each cohort assignment. V gave up 0 bases and J gave up 5 bases; unmatched junction bases: 9. This CDR3 has 17 residues. In germline, CDR1 is SGHDT, CDR2 YYEEEE. This clone appeared a single time. Sequencing was performed with immunoSEQ multiplex PCR; in TCRdb, only in-frame clones are kept and a portion is missing. The sample lists under 200,000 clones; 70% to 85% were seen once. The sequence came from a woman aged 70-85 years in a cohort exposed to, infected with or recovered from COVID-19 (not recorded which). The V call is TRBV5-6, the J call TRBJ2-1, with TRBD2 matching 9 bases. The specimen was PBMCs or T cells enriched from blood (not recorded which). The CDR3 DNA sequence: TGTGCCAGCAGCTTGGTACGGTCTAGCGGGATCCACAATGAGCAGTTCTTC. It is translated as CASSLVRSSGIHNEQFF.